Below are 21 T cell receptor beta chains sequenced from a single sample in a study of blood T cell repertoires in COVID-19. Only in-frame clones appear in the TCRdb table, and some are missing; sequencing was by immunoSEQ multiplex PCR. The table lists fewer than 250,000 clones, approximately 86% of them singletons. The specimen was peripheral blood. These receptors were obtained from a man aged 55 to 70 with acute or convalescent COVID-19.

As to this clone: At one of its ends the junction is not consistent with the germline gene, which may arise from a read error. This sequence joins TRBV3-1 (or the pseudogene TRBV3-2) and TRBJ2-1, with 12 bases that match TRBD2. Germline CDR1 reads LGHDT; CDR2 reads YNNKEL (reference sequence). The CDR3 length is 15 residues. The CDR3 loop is CASSQGPSGGAERFF. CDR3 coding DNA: TGTGCCAGCAGCCAAGGTCCTAGCGGGGGGGCCGAGCGGTTCTTC.

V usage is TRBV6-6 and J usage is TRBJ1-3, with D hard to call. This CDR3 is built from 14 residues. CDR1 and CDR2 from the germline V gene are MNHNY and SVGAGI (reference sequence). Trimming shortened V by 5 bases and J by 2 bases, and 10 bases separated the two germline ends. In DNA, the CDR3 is TGTGCCAGCAGTGCGGGAGGCACTGGAAACACCATATATTTT. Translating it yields CASSAGGTGNTIYF.

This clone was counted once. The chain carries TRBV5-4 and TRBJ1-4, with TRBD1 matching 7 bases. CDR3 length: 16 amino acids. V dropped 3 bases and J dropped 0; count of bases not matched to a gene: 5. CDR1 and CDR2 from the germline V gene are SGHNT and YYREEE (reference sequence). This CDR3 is CASSSRTGATNEKLFF. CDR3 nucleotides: TGTGCCAGCAGCTCCAGGACAGGAGCAACTAATGAAAAACTGTTTTTT. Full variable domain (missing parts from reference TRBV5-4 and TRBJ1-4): ETGVTQSPTHLIKTRGQQVTLRCSSQSGHNTVSWYQQALGQGPQFIFQYYREEENGRGNFPPRFSGLQFPNYSSELNVNALELDDSALYLCASSSRTGATNEKLFFGSGTQLSVL.

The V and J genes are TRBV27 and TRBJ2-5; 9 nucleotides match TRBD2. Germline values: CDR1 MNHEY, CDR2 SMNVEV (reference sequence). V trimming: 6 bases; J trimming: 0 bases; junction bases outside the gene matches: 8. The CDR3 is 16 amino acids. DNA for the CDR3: TGTGCCAGCAGGACAGGGAGCGGGGGGTACCAAGAGACCCAGTACTTC. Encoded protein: CASRTGSGGYQETQYF.

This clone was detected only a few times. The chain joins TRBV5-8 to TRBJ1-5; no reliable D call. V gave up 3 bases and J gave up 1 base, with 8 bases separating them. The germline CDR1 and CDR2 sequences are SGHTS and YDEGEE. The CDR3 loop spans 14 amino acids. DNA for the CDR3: TGTGCCAGCAGCTCCTGGGAGAGCAATCAGCCCCAGCATTTT. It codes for CASSSWESNQPQHF.

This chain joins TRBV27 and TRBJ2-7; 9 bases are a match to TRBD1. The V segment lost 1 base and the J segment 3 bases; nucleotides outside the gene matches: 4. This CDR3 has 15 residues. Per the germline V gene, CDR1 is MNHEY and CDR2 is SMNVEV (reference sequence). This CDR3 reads CASSLYRQGVYEQYF. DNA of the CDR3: TGTGCCAGCAGTTTATACCGACAGGGGGTCTACGAGCAGTACTTC.

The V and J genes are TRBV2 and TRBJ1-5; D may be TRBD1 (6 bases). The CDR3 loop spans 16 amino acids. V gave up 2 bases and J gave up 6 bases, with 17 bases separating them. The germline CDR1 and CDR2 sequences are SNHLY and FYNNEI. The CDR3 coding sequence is TGTGCCAGCAGTGAAATCAGGGGCCGCGGTAGTCAGCCCCAGCATTTT. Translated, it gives CASSEIRGRGSQPQHF.

The CDR3 is CASSQILAVSSYNEQFF. DNA for the CDR3: TGCGCCAGCAGCCAAATACTAGCGGTGAGCTCCTACAATGAGCAGTTCTTC. The rearrangement links TRBV4-3 to TRBJ2-1, with 8 bases lining up with TRBD2. This CDR3 has 17 amino acids. Germline V gene lookup returns CDR1 LGHNA and CDR2 YSLEER. Trimming took 2 bases from V and 0 from J; bases not matched to a gene: 6.

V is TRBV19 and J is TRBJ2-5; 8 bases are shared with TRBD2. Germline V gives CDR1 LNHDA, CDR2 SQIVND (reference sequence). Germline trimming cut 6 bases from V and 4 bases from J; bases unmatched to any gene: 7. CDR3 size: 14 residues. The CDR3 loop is CASSRGGRGETQYF. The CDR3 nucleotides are TGTGCCAGTAGCCGCGGGGGGCGGGGAGAGACCCAGTACTTC. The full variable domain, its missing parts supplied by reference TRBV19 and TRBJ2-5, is DGGITQSPKYLFRKEGQNVTLSCEQNLNHDAMYWYRQDPGQGLRLIYYSQIVNDFQKGDIAEGYSVSREKKESFPLTVTSAQKNPTAFYLCASSRGGRGETQYFGPGTRLLVL.

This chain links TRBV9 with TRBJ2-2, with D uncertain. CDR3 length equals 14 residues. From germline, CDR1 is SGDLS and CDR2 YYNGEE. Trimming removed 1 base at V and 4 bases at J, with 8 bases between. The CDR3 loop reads CASSVLGRTGELFF. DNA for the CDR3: TGTGCCAGCAGCGTACTGGGCCGCACCGGGGAGCTGTTTTTT. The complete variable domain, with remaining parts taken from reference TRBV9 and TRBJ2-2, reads DSGVTQTPKHLITATGQRVTLRCSPRSGDLSVYWYQQSLDQGLQFLIQYYNGEERAKGNILERFSAQQFPDLHSELNLSSLELGDSALYFCASSVLGRTGELFFGEGSRLTVL.

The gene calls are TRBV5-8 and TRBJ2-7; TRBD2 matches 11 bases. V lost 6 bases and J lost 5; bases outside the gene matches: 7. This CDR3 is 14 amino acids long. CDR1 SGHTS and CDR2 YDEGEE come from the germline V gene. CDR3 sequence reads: CASTRSGGADEQYF. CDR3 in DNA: TGTGCCAGCACCCGTAGCGGGGGGGCGGACGAGCAGTACTTC.

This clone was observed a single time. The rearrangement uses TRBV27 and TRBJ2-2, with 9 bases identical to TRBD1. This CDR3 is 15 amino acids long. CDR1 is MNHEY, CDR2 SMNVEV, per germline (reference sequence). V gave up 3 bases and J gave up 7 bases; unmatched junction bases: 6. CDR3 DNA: TGTGCCAGCAGTTTGGGGACAGGGTCTGGCGGGGAGCTGTTTTTT. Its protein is CASSLGTGSGGELFF.

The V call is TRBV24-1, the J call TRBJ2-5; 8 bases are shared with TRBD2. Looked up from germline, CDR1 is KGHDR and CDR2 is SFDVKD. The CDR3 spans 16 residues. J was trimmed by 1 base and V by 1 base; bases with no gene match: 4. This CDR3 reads CATSDFRGGLQETQYF. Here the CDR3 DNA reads TGTGCCACCAGTGATTTTCGGGGGGGCCTCCAAGAGACCCAGTACTTC.

CDR3 nucleotides: TGCGCCAGCAGCCAAATACCCGGGACAGTATTCGGAGCTTTCTTT. Translating it yields CASSQIPGTVFGAFF. The gene calls are TRBV4-1 and TRBJ1-1, with 7 bases aligning to TRBD1. There are 15 residues in the CDR3. Losses at the gene ends were 2 bases for V and 10 bases for J; bases not matched to a gene: 13. Germline V CDR1 and CDR2: MGHRA, YSYEKL.

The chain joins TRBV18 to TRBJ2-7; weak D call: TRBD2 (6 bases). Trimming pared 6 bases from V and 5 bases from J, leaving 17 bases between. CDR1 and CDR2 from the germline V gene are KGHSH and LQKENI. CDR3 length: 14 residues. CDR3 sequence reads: CASSLTAGGDEQYF. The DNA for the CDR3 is TGTGCCAGCTCGTTGACAGCTGGAGGGGACGAGCAGTACTTC. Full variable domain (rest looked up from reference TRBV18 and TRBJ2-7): NAGVMQNPRHLVRRRGQEARLRCSPMKGHSHVYWYRQLPEEGLKFMVYLQKENIIDESGMPKERFSAEFPKEGPSILRIQQVVRGDSAAYFCASSLTAGGDEQYFGPGTRLTVT.

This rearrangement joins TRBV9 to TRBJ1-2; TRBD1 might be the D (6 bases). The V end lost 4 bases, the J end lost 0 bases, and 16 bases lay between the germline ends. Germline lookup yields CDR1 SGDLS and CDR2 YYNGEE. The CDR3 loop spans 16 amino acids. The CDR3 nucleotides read TGTGCCAGCAGCTACCCGAGGGGGTCGACTAACTATGGCTACACCTTC. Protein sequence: CASSYPRGSTNYGYTF.

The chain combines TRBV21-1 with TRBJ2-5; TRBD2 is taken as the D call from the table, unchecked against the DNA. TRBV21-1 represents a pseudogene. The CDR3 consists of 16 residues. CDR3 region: CASTLLAGAGGETQYF. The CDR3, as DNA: TGTGCCAGCACCCTTCTAGCGGGGGCCGGAGGGGAGACCCAGTACTTC.

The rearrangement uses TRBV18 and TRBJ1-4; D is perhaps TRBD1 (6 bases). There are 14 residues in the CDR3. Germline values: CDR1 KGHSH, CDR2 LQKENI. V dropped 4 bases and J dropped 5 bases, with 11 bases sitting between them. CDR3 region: CASSRGQINEKLFF. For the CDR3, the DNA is TGTGCCAGCTCACGCGGACAGATAAATGAAAAACTGTTTTTT.

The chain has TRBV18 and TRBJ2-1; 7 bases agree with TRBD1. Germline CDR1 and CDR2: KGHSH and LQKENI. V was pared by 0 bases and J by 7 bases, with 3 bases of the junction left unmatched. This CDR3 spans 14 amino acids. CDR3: CASSPPRGRNEQFF. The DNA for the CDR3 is TGTGCCAGCTCACCACCGAGGGGGCGGAATGAGCAGTTCTTC. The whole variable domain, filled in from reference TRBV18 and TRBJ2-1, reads NAGVMQNPRHLVRRRGQEARLRCSPMKGHSHVYWYRQLPEEGLKFMVYLQKENIIDESGMPKERFSAEFPKEGPSILRIQQVVRGDSAAYFCASSPPRGRNEQFFGPGTRLTVL.

For the CDR3, the DNA is TGTGCCAGCAGTGAGTTTACAGGGAACTATGGCTACACCTTC. It translates to CASSEFTGNYGYTF. This chain uses TRBV25-1 with TRBJ1-2; D may be TRBD1 (6 bases). There are 14 residues in the CDR3. From germline, CDR1 is MGHDK and CDR2 SYGVNS. Between the trimmed V and J ends, which lost 3 bases and 2 bases, there was a span of 10 bases.

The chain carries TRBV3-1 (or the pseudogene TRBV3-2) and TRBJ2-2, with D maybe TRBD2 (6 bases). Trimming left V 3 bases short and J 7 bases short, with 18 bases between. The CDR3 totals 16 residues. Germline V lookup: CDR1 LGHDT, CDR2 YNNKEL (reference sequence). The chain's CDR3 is CASSHPRRASGGELFF. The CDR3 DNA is TGTGCCAGCAGCCACCCCCGGAGGGCGAGCGGCGGGGAGCTGTTTTTT.